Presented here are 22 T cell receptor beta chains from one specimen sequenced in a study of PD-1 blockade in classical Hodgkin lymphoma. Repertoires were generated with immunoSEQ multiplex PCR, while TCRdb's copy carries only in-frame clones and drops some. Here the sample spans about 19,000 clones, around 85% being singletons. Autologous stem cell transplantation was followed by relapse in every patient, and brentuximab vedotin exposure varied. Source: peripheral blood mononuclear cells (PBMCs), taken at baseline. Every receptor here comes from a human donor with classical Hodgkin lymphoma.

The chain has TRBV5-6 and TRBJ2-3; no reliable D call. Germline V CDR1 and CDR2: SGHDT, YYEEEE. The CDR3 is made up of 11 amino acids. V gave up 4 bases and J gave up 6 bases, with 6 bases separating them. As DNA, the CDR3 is TGTGCCAGCAGCAGTCTGGATACGCAGTATTTT. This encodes CASSSLDTQYF.

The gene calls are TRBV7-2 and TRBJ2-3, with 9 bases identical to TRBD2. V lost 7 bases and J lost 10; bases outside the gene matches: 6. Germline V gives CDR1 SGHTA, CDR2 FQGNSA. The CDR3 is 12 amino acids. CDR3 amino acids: CASTYTSGPQYF. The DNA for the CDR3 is TGTGCCAGCACCTATACTAGCGGGCCGCAGTATTTT.

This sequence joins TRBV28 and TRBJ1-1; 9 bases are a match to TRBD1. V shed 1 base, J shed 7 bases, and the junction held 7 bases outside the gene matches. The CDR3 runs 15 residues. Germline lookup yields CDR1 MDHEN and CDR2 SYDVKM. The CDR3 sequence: CASSLFIGQGYEAFF. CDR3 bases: TGTGCCAGCAGTTTATTTATAGGACAGGGGTATGAAGCTTTCTTT.

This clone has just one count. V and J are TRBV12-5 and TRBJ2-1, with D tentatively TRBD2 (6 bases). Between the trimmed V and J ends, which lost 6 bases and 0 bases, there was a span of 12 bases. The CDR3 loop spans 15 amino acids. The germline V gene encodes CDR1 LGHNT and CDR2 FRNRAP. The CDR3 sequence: CASGPPGGSYNEQFF. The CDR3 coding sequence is TGTGCTAGTGGACCCCCCGGGGGCTCCTACAATGAGCAGTTCTTC.

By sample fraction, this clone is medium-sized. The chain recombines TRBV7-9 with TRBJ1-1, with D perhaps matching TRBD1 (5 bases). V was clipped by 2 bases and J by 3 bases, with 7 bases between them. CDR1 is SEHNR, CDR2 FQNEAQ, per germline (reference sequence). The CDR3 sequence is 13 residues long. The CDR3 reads CASSLQGDTEAFF. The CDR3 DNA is TGTGCCAGCAGCTTACAAGGGGACACTGAAGCTTTCTTT.

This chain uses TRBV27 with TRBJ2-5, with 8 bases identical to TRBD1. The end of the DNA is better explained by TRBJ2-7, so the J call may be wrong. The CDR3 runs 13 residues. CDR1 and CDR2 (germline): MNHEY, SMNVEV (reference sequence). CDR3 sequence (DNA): TGTGCCAGCAGTTTACAGGGGGCCGACGAGCAGTACTTC. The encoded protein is CASSLQGADEQYF.

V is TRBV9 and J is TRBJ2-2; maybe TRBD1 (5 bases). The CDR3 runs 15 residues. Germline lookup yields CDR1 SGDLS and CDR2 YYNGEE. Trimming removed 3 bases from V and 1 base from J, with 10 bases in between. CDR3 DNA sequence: TGTGCCAGCAGCGGTGCAGGGCTGAACACCGGGGAGCTGTTTTTT. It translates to CASSGAGLNTGELFF.

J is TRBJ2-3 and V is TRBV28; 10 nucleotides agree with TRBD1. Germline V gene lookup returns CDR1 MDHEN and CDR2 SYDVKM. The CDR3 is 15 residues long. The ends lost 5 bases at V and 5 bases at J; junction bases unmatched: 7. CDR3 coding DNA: TGTGCCAGCAGTGCTGGGACAGGGGTTAAAGATACGCAGTATTTT. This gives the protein CASSAGTGVKDTQYF.

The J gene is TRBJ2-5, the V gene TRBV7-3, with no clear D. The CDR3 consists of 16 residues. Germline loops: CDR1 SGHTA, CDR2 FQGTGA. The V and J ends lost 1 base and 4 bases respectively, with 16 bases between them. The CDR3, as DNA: TGTGCCAGCAGCTTAATACATTCAGAAAACAGAGAGACCCAGTACTTC. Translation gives CASSLIHSENRETQYF.

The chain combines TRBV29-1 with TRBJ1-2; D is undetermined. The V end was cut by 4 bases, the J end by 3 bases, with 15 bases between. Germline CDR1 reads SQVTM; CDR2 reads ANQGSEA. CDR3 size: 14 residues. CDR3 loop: CSVVEGGYDYGYTF. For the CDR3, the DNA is TGCAGCGTTGTGGAGGGTGGGTACGACTATGGCTACACCTTC.

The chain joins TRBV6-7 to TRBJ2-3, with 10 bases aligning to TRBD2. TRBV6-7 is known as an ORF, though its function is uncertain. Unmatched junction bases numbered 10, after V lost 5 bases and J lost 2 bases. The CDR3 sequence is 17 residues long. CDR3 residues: CASSLPRTSGHTDTQYF. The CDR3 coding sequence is TGTGCCAGCAGTCTCCCAAGGACTAGCGGACACACAGATACGCAGTATTTT.

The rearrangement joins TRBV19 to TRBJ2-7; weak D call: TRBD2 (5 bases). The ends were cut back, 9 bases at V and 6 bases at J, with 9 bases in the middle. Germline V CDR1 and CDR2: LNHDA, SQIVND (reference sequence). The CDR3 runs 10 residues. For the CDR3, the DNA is TGTGCCAGCGGGGAAGGCGAGCAGTACTTC. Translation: CASGEGEQYF.

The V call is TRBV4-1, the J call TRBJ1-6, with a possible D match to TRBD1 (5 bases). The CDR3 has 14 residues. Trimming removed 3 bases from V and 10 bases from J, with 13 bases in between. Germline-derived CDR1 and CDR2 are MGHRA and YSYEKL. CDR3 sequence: CASSHPGAASPLHF. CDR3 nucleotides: TGCGCCAGCAGCCACCCTGGGGCGGCCTCACCCCTCCACTTT.

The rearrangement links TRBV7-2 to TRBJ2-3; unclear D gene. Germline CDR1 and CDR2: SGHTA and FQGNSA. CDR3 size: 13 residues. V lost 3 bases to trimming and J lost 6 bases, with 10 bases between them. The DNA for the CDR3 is TGTGCCAGCAGCTTCCAGCTGCGGGATACGCAGTATTTT. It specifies CASSFQLRDTQYF.

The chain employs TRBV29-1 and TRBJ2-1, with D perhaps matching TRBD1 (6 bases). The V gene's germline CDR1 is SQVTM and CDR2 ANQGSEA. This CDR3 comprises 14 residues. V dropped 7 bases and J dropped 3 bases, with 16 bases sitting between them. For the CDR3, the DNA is TGCAGCGCCCTACATCCGGACAGCTACAATGAGCAGTTCTTC. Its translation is CSALHPDSYNEQFF.

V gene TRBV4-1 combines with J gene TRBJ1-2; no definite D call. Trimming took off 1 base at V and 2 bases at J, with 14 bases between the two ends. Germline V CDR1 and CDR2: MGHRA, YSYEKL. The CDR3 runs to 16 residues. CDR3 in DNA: TGCGCCAGCAGCCAAGTTCGTCAAGCCCACAACTATGGCTACACCTTC. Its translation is CASSQVRQAHNYGYTF.

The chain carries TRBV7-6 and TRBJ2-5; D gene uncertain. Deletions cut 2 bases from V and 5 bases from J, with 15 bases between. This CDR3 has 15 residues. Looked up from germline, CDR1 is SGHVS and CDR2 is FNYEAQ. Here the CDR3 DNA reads TGTGCCAGCAGCTTAAGCCCTAGGGTTATGGAGACCCAGTACTTC. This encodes CASSLSPRVMETQYF.

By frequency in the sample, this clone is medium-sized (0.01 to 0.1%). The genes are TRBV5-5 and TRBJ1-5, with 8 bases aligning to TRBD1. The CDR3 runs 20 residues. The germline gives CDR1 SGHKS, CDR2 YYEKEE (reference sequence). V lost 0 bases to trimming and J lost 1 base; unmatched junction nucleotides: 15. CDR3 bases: TGTGCCAGCAGCTTGGACTATCCGACAGGGGACCCATCCAGCAATCAGCCCCAGCATTTT. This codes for CASSLDYPTGDPSSNQPQHF. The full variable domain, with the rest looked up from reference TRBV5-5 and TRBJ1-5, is DAGVTQSPTHLIKTRGQQVTLRCSPISGHKSVSWYQQVLGQGPQFIFQYYEKEERGRGNFPDRFSARQFPNYSSELNVNALLLGDSALYLCASSLDYPTGDPSSNQPQHFGDGTRLSIL.

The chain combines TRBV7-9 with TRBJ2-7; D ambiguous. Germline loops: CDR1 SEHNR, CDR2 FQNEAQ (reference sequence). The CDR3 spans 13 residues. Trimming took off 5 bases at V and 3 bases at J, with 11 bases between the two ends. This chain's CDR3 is CASSPRAGYEQYF. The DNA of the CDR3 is TGTGCCAGCAGCCCCCGGGCAGGCTACGAGCAGTACTTC.

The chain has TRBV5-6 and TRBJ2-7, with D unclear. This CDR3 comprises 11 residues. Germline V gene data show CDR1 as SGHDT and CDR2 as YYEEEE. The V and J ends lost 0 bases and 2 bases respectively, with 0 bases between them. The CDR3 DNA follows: TGTGCCAGCAGCTTGGCCTACGAGCAGTACTTC. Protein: CASSLAYEQYF.

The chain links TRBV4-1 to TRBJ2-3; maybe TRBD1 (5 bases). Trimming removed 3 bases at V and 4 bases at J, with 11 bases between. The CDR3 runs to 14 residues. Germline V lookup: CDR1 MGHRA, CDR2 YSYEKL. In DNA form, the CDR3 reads TGCGCCAGCAGCCAGCGCCCACAGGCAGATACGCAGTATTTT. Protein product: CASSQRPQADTQYF.

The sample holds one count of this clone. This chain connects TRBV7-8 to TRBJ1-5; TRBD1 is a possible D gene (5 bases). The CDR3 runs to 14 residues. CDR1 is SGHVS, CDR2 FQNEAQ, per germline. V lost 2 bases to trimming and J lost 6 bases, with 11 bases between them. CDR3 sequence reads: CASSLLRGSQPQHF. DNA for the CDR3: TGTGCCAGCAGCTTATTAAGGGGCTCTCAGCCCCAGCATTTT.